Below, one T cell receptor (beta chain) is given with its context. The antigen remains undetermined. The sample comes from a study of cytomegalovirus exposure and HLA in healthy donors. On the study more broadly: The same platform was used for the 95 to 150 validation repertoires and the roughly 640 first-cohort repertoires, a later analysis reported. General study findings and limits: Usually a TCR sequence was rare, but some public TCRs were found in many donors. It was 150 to 200 TCR beta chains that were listed as cytomegalovirus-associated.

The ends lost 5 bases at V and 9 bases at J; junction bases unmatched: 21. The germline gives CDR1 SGHVS, CDR2 FQNEAQ. This CDR3 region has 17 residues. Assay: immunoSEQ multiplex PCR; the TCRdb copy retains only in-frame clones and omits some. The table lists 130,000 or so clones, about 91% of them singletons. The receptor comes from a woman in her late teens or twenties in good health and CMV-seronegative. This sequence joins TRBV7-8 and TRBJ2-7, with 8 bases aligning to TRBD2. The specimen sequenced was PBMCs. The CDR3 DNA is TGTGCCAGCAGCCCTCTTGTGGGGACTAGTCTTGTCTCCGCGCAGTACTTC. This sequence encodes CASSPLVGTSLVSAQYF.